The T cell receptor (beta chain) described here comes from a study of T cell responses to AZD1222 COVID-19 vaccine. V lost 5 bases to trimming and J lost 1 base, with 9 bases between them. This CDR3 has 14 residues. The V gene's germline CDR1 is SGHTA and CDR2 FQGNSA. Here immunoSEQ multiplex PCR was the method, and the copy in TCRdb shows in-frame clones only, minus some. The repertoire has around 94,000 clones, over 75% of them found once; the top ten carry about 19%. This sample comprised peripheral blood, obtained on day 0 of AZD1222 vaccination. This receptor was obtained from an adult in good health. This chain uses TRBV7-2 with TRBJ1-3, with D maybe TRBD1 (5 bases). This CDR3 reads CASSLRGSGNTIYF. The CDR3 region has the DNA TGTGCCAGCAGCCTGAGGGGTTCTGGAAACACCATATATTTT. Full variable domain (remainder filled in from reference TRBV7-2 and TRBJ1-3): GAGVSQSPSNKVTEKGKDVELRCDPISGHTALYWYRQSLGQGLEFLIYFQGNSAPDKSGLPSDRFSAERTGGSVSTLTIQRTQQEDSAVYLCASSLRGSGNTIYFGEGSWLTVV.